Listed here is a single T cell receptor beta chain. The data stem from a study of blood T cell repertoires in COVID-19. Background on the study: Sites in the United States, Italy and Spain provided acute and convalescent COVID-19 samples.

A Seattle source enrolled patients during active infection and followed them longitudinally. Libraries were prepared by immunoSEQ multiplex PCR; TCRdb keeps only in-frame clonotypes and omits some of them. The sample carries hundreds of thousands of clones, nearly 85% recorded once. The V and J ends lost 1 base and 3 bases respectively, with 13 bases between them. Germline lookup yields CDR1 SGHNT and CDR2 YYREEE (reference sequence). The CDR3 sequence is 15 residues long. The TCR was taken from a woman in her thirties with COVID-19, enrolled during active disease. The V call is TRBV5-4, the J call TRBJ1-1; D unclear. Sequencing input: peripheral blood. The CDR3, as DNA: TGTGCCAGCAGCTTGAGTTGGGCGAGGGACACTGAAGCTTTCTTT. Its protein product is CASSLSWARDTEAFF. Using reference TRBV5-4 and TRBJ1-1 for the parts outside the CDR3, the full variable domain is ETGVTQSPTHLIKTRGQQVTLRCSSQSGHNTVSWYQQALGQGPQFIFQYYREEENGRGNFPPRFSGLQFPNYSSELNVNALELDDSALYLCASSLSWARDTEAFFGQGTRLTVV.